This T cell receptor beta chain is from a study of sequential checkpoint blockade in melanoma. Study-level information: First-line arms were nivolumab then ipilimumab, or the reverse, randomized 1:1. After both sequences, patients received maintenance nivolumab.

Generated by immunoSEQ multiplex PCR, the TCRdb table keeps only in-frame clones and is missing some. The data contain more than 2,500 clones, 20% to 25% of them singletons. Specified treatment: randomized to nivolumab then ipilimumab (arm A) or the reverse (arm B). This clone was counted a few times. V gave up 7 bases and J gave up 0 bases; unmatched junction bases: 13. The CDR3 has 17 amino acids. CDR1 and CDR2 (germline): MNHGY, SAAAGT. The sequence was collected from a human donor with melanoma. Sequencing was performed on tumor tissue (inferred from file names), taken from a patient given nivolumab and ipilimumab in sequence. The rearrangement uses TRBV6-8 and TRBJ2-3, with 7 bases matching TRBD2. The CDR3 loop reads CASKKSTSAISTDTQYF. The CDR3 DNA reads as TGTGCCAGCAAAAAAAGTACTAGCGCCATAAGCACAGATACGCAGTATTTT.